Sequencing of this TCR beta chain was carried out in a study of cytomegalovirus exposure and HLA in healthy donors (dated by TCRdb to about 2017). The study in broad terms: According to a later analysis, the roughly 120 validation repertoires were produced on the same platform as the approximately 690 repertoires of the first cohort. The study aimed to test whether cataloging public T cell receptors could reveal signatures of past pathogen exposure. To predict cytomegalovirus infection status, the study brought together high-throughput TCR immunosequencing, statistical association of individual TCRs with disease status, and machine learning. In addition to the first cohort of roughly 670 subjects, a separate validation cohort of 120 different subjects was used.

Libraries were constructed by the immunoSEQ multiplex PCR assay. The authors' analysis ran thus. A statistical classification framework was built for diagnosing cytomegalovirus status from the catalog of TCR beta chain sequences. Drawn from immuneACCESS, this table holds only the in-frame rearrangements with V and J called that TCRdb kept. Clones are partly lost; checked studies trace under half to an unresolved V gene and leave the rest unexplained. V, J and clone size derive from that table, while D and trimming were established from the DNA sequence. The sample table records 59,000 or so clones; roughly 89% of these occur just once. The top ten hold around 15% of the sample. Donors formed part of the validation cohort, which comprised 120 subjects and was distinct from the first cohort of 550 to 850 subjects. This clone was seen more than once but under ten times. What this receptor recognizes is not known. Base qualities were left out, and no much larger clone turns up one base away.

For this chain, trimming is 4 bases at the V end and 1 base at the J end, and the number of junction bases without a gene match is 4. Reading the germline V gene gives CDR1 SGHRS and CDR2 YFSETQ. Taken from cysteine to phenylalanine, the CDR3 has 15 residues. Only the CDR3 region is kept as DNA, spanning 45 bases read in frame from base 1. Beyond this particular receptor, the publication reports: According to the authors, the approach could potentially be generalized to other disease states and immunological phenotypes. A later analysis lacked HLA typing for the validation cohort, so it scored co-occurrence in that cohort across all 110 or so repertoires. Of the cluster scores, 90% to 95% were above 0 in a later analysis, which found that TCRs clustered in the first cohort also tended to co-occur in the 120 validation repertoires. While some public TCRs were present in many individuals, most TCR sequences turned up only very rarely across donors. The study listed approximately 160 TCR beta chains as associated with cytomegalovirus. In both the original and validation cohorts, the classifier was reported to diagnose cytomegalovirus status with high specificity and sensitivity. Three of the identified cytomegalovirus-associated TCR beta chains were confirmed in vitro to be specific for cytomegalovirus antigens.

The chain couples TRBV5-1 to TRBJ2-2; TRBD2 aligns with 7 central bases. The sample consisted of PBMCs. The TCR originated in a woman in her late teens or twenties in good health and CMV-seronegative. CDR3 reads: CASSELAENTGELFF. The DNA sequence is TGCGCCAGCAGCGAGCTAGCGGAGAACACCGGGGAGCTGTTTTTT.